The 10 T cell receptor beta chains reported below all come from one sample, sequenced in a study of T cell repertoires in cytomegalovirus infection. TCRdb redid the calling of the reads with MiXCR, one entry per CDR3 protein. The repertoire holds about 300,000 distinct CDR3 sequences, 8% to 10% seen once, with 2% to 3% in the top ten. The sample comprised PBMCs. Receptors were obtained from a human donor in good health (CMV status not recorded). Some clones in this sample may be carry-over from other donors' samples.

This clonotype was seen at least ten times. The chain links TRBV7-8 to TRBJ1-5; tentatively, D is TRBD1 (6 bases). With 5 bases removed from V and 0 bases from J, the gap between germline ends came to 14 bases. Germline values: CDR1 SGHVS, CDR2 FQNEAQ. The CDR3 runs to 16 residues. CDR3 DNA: TGTGCCAGCAGCCTCTTCAGGGGTTATAGCAATCAGCCCCAGCATTTT. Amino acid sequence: CASSLFRGYSNQPQHF.

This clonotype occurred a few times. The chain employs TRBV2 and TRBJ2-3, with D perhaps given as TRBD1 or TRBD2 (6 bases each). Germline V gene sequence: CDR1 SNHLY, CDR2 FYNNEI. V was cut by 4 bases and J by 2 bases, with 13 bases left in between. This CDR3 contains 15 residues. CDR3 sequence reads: CASSGGTKLTDTQYF. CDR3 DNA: TGTGCCAGCAGTGGCGGGACAAAACTCACAGATACGCAGTATTTT.

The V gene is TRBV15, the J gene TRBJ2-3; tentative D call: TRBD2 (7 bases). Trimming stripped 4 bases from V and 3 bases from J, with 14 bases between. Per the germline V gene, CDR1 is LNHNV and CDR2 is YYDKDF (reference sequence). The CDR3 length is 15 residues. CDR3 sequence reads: CATSTGGGGTDTQYF. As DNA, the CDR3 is TGTGCCACCAGCACTGGAGGGGGGGGTACAGATACGCAGTATTTT.

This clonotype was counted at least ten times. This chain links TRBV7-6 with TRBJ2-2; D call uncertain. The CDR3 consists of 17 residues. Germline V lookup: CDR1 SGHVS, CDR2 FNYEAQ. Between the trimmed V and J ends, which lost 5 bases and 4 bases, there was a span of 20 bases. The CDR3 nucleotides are TGTGCCAGCAGCACCCAACCTCGACTCGTGGGCACCGGGGAGCTGTTTTTT. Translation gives CASSTQPRLVGTGELFF.

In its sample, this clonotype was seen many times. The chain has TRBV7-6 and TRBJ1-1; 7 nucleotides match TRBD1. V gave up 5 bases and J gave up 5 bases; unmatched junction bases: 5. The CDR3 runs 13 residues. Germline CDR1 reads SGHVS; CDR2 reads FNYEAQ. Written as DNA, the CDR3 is TGTGCCAGCAGCGCCACAGGGGAGACTGAAGCTTTCTTT. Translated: CASSATGETEAFF. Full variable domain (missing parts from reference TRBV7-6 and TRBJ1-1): GAGVSQSPRYKVTKRGQDVALRCDPISGHVSLYWYRQALGQGPEFLTYFNYEAQQDKSGLPNDRFSAERPEGSISTLTIQRTEQRDSAMYRCASSATGETEAFFGQGTRLTVV.

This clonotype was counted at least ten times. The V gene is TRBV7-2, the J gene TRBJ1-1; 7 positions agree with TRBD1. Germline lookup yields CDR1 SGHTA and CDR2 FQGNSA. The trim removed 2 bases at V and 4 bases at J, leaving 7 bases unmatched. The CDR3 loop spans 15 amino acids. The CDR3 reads CASSLNGGGGTEAFF. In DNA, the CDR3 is TGTGCCAGCAGCTTAAACGGAGGGGGCGGCACTGAAGCTTTCTTT.

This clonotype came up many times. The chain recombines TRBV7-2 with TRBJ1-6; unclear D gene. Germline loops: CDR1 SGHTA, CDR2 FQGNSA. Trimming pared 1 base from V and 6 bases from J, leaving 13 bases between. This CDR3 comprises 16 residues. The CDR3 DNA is TGTGCCAGCAGCTTAGGGTCGGCCCAGCCTAATTCACCCCTCCACTTT. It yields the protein CASSLGSAQPNSPLHF.

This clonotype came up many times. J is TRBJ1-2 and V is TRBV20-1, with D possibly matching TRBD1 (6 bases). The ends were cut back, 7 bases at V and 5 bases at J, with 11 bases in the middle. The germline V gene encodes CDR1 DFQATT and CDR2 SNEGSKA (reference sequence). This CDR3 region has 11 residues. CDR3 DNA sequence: TGCAGTGGGGGGGCGGGATATGGCTACACCTTC. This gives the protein CSGGAGYGYTF.

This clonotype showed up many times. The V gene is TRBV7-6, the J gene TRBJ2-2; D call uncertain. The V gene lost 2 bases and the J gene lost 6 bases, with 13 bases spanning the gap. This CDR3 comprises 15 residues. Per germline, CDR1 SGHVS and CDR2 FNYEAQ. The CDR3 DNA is TGTGCCAGCAGCTTATCCCCATCGACGGCCGGGGAGCTGTTTTTT. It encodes CASSLSPSTAGELFF.

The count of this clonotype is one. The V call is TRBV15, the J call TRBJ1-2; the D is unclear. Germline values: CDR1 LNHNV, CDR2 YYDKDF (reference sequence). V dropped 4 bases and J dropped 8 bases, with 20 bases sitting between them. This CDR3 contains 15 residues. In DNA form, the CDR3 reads TGTGCCACCAGCATCGACCCCTCGCGGTATATGGGCTACACCTTC. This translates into CATSIDPSRYMGYTF.